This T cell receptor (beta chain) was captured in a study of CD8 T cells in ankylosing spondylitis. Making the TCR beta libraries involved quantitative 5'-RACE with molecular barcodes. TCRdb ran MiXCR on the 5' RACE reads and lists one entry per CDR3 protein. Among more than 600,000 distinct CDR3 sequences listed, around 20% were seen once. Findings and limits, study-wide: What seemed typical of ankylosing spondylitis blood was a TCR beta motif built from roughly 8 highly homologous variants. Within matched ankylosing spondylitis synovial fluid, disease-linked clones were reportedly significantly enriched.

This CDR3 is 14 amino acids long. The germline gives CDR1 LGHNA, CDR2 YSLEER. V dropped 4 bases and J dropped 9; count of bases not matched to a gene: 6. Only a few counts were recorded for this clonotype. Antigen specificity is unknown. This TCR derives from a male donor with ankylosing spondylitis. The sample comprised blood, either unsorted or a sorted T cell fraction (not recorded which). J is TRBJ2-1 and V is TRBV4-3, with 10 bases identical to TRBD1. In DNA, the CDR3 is TGCGCCAGCAGCCCGGGACAGGGGCTTCCTGAGCAGTTCTTC. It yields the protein CASSPGQGLPEQFF.